Sequencing of this TCR beta chain was carried out in a study of T cells after posttransplantation cyclophosphamide. Control samples came 1 year after myeloablative marrow transplants with methotrexate plus calcineurin inhibitor. To note about this clone: What it recognizes is unknown.

Per germline, CDR1 KGHSH and CDR2 LQKENI. V dropped 5 bases and J dropped 4 bases, with 11 bases sitting between them. CDR3 length: 13 amino acids. The data were produced by immunoSEQ multiplex PCR, yet TCRdb's version contains in-frame clones alone and is incomplete. The data show around 3,600 clones, about 69% seen once. Points from the study as a whole: TRB overlap between skin or GI tissue T cells and blood was limited. TRB clonality was highly associated with recipient CMV seropositivity and reactivation. Donor CD8+ memory clones often dominated recipient blood repertoires at later times.

This sequence joins TRBV18 and TRBJ2-5; tentative D call: TRBD2 (5 bases). This sequence originates from a female patient aged 50 to 65 who received an allogeneic stem cell transplant from an unrelated donor, was CMV-positive, and had acute and chronic GVHD. The T cells may come from the graft donor. The sequenced sample was PBMCs, obtained after allogeneic stem cell transplant with calcineurin inhibitor and methotrexate. The CDR3 sequence: CASSKPGIETQYF. The CDR3 region has the DNA TGTGCCAGCTCAAAGCCGGGGATAGAGACCCAGTACTTC. Full variable domain (remainder filled in from reference TRBV18 and TRBJ2-5): NAGVMQNPRHLVRRRGQEARLRCSPMKGHSHVYWYRQLPEEGLKFMVYLQKENIIDESGMPKERFSAEFPKEGPSILRIQQVVRGDSAAYFCASSKPGIETQYFGPGTRLLVL.